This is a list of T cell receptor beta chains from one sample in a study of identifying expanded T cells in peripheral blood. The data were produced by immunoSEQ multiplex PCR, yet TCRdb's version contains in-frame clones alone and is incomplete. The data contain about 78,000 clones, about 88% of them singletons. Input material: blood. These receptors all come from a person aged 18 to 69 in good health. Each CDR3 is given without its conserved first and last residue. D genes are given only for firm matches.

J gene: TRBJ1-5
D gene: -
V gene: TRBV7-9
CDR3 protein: ASSNYPGAQPQH

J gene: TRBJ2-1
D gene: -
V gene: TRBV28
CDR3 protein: ASSLSTSPRTLHEQF

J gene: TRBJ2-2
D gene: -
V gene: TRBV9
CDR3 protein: ASSPRLGELF

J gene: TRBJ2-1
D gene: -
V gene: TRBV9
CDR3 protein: ASSVGSYNEQF

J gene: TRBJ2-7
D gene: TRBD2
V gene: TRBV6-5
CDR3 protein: ASSRTRTSDTQQY

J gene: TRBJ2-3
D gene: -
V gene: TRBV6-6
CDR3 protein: ASSYRGGSADTQY

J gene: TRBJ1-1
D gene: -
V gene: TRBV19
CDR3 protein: ASSIGRQNTEAF

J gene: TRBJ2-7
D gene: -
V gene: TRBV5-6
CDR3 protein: ASSYGSPSEQY

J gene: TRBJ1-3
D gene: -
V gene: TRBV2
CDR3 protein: ASDTTLGTGSGNTIY

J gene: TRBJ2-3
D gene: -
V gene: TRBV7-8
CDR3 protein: ASSPLAAGSTDTQY

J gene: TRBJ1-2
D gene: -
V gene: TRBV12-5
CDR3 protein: ASGLFPGGGYT

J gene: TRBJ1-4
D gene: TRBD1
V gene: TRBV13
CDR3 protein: ASSTDRGRREKLF

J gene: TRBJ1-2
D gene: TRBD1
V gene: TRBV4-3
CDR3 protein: ASSQDFGTGGLGGYT

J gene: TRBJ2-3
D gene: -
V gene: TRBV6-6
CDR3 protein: ASASSTDTQY

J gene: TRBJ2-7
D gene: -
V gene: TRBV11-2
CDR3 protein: ASSLLDRPYEQY

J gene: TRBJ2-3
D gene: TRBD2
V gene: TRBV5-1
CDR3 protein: ASGTGTSGGASDTQY

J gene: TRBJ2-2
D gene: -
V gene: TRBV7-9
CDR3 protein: ASSLGQGNTGELF

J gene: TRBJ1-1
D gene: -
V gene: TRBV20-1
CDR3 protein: SARPEAF

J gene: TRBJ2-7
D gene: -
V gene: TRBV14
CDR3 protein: ASSPIGYEQY

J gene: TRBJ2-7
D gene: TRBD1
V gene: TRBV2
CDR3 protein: ASSYRGPFYEQY

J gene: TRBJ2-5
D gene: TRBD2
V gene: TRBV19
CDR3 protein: ASMGPGLAGPLGETQY

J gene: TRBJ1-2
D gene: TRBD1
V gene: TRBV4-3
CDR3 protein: ASSQEWDRGAHYGYT

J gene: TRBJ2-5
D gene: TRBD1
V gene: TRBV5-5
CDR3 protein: ASSDAPTGGWGETQY

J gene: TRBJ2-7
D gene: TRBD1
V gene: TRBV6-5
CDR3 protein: ASSYAGGNVEQY

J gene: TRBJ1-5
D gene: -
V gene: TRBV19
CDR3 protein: AIVSGGLGNQPQH

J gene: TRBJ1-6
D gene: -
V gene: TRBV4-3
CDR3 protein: ASSQVGERNSPLH

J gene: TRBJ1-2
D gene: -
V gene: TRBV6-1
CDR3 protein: ASSDRGVSYGYT

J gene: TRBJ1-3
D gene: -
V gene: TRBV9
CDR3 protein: ASTLGKGVGGNTIY

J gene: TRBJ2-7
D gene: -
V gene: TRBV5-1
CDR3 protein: ASSLRDNPYEQY

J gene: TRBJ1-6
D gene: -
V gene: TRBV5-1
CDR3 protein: ASRSGLSYNSPLH

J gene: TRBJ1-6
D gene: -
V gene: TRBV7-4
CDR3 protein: ASSPPTTWSSYNSPLH

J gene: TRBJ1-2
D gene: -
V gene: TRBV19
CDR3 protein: ASRDGQSYGYT

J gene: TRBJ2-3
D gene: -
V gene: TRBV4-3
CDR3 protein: ASSQDPGFLSDTQY

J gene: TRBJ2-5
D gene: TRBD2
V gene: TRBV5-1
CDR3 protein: ASSLAASGGVETQY

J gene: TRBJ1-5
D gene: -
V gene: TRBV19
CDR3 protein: ASSWAVQPQH

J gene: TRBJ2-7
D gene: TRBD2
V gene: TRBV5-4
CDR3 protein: ASSPKGPGGNYEQY

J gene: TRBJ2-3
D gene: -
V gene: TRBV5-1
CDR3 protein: ASSSYNAGDTQY

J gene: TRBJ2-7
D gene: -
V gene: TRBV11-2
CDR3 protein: ASSPPGGSYEQY

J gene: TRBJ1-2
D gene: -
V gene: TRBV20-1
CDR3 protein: SGDYGYT

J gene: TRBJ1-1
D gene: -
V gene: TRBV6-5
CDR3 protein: ASSYSIGDEAF

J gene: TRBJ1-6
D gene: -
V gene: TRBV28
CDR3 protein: ASSLSVWQGNSPLH

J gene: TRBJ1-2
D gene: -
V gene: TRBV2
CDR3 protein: ASSGGGSYGYT

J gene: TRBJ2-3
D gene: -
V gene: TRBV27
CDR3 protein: ASSLGRSADTQY

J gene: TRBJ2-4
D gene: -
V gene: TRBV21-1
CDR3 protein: ASSKQDRGREAKNIQY

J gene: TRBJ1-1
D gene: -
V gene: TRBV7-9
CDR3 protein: ASSLAPPVNTEAF

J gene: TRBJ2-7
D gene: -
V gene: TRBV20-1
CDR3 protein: SARDGARQY

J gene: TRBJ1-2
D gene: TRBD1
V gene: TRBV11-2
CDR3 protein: ASSFRDRESGYT

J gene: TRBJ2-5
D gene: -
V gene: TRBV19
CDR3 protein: ASSIGPQETQY

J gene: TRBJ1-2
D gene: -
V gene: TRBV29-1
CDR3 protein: SVPLVRGDYGYT

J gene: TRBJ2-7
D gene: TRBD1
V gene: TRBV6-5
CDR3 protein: ASGSTGESSYEQY

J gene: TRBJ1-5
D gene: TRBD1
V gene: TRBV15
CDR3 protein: ATTEQGANQPQH

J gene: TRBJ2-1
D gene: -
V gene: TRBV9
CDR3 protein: ASSAQGEQF